This entry concerns a single T cell receptor beta chain. What it binds is unknown. Recent acute infections and vaccinations were absent in the healthy HIV-negative adult donors. The assay was immunoSEQ multiplex PCR, and TCRdb's table has in-frame clones only and misses some. The data hold more than 2,000,000 clones, with approximately 95% observed a single time. This entry is derived from a study of shared clonotypes between healthy human individuals. Broader study findings: Clonotypes not shared had lower generation probabilities than those common to all four donors. Larger richness was generally estimated for naive than memory subsets.

Germline V gives CDR1 SNHLY, CDR2 FYNNEI. The CDR3 loop spans 14 amino acids. The V gene end was trimmed by 6 bases and the J gene end by 4 bases; junction bases not matched to a gene: 7. The chain joins TRBV2 to TRBJ2-7, with 9 bases identical to TRBD1. Sequenced sample: naive CD4+ T cells from PBMCs. Subset given: CD45RA+ positively selected. The TCR was taken from a man aged 18 to 30 in good health. Some clones in this sample may be carry-over from other donors' samples. As DNA, the CDR3 is TGTGCCAGCAGGTACGGGACAGGGCCTTACGAGCAGTACTTC. It specifies CASRYGTGPYEQYF.